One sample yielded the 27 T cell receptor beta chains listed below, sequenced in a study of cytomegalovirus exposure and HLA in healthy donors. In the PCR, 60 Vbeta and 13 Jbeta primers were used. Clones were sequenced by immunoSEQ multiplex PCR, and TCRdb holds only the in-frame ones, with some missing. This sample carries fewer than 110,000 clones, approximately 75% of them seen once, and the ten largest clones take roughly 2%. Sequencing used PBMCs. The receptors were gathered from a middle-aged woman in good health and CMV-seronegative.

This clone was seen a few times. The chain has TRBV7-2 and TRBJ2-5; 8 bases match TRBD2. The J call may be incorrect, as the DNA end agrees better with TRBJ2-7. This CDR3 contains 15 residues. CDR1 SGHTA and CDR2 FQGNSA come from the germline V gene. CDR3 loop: CASSLEGGGPYEQYF. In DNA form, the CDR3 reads TGTGCCAGCAGCTTAGAGGGCGGGGGGCCGTACGAGCAGTACTTC.

The CDR3 sequence: CASSQRLAGDTGELFF. The CDR3 DNA sequence: TGCGCCAGCAGCCAACGACTAGCGGGAGACACCGGGGAGCTGTTTTTT. V and J are TRBV5-1 and TRBJ2-2, with TRBD2 identical over 12 bases. CDR3 length: 16 residues. Germline V gene data show CDR1 as SGHRS and CDR2 as YFSETQ. V trimming: 4 bases; J trimming: 3 bases; junction bases outside the gene matches: 4.

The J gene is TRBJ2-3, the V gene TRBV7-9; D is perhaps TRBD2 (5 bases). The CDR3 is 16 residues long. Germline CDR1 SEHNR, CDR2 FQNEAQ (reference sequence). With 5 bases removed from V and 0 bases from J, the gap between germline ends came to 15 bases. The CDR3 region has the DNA TGTGCCAGCAGCCTGACGAGCGGATTTAGCACAGATACGCAGTATTTT. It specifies CASSLTSGFSTDTQYF.

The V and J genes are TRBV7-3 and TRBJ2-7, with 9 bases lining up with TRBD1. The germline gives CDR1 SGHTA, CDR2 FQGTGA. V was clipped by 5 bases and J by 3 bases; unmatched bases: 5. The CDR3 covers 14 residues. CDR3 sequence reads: CASSPTGQGYEQYF. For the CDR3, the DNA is TGTGCCAGCAGCCCTACGGGACAGGGCTACGAGCAGTACTTC.

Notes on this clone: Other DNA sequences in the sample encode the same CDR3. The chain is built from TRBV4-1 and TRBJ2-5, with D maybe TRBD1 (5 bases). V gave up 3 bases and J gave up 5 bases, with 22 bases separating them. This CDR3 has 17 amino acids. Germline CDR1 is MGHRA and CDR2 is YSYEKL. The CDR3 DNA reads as TGCGCCAGCAGCCAGGATTCAGGGCTTAGGCCTTTGGAGACCCAGTACTTC. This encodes CASSQDSGLRPLETQYF.

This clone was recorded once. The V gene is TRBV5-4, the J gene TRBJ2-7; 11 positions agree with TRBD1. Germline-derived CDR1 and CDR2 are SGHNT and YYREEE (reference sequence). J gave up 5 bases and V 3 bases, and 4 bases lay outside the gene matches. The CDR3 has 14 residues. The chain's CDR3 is CASSSWTGGNEQYF. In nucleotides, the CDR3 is TGTGCCAGCAGCTCTTGGACAGGGGGCAACGAGCAGTACTTC.

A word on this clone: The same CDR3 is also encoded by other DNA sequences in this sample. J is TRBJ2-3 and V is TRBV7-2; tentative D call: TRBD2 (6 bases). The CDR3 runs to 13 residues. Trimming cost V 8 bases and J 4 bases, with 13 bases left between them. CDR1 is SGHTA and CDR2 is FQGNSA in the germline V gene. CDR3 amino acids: CASSGGSPDTQYF. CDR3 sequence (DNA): TGTGCCAGCTCCGGGGGATCGCCAGATACGCAGTATTTT.

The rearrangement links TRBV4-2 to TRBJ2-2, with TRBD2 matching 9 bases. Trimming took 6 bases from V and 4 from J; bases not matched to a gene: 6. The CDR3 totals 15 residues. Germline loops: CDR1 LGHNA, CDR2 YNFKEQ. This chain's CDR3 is CASRPGTSSTGELFF. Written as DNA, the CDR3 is TGTGCCAGCAGACCCGGGACTAGCAGCACCGGGGAGCTGTTTTTT.

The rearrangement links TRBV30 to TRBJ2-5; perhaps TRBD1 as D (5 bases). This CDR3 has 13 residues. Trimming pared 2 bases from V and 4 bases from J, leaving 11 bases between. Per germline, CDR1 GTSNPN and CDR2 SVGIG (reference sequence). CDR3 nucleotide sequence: TGTGCCTGGAGTTTGCAGGGTTCAGAGACCCAGTACTTC. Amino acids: CAWSLQGSETQYF.

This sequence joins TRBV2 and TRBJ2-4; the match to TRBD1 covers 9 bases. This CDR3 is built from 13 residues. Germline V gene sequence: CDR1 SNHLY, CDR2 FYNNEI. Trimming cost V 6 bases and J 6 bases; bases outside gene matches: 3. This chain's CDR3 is CASRGQGLNIQYF. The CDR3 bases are TGTGCCAGCAGGGGACAGGGTCTAAACATTCAGTACTTC.

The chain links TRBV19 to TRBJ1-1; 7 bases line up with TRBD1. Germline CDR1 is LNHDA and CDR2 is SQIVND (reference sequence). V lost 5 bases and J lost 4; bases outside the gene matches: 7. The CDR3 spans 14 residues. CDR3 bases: TGTGCCAGTAGTCCTGACAGGGTACGCACTGAAGCTTTCTTT. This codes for CASSPDRVRTEAFF.

The CDR3 DNA follows: TGTGCCAGCAGCTTACCAGGGCCAGATACGCAGTATTTT. It translates to CASSLPGPDTQYF. This rearrangement joins TRBV11-1 to TRBJ2-3, with a tentative D call TRBD1 (5 bases). Germline V gene data show CDR1 as SGHAT and CDR2 as FQDESV (reference sequence). Deletions cut 2 bases from V and 4 bases from J, with 7 bases between. The CDR3 sequence is 13 residues long.

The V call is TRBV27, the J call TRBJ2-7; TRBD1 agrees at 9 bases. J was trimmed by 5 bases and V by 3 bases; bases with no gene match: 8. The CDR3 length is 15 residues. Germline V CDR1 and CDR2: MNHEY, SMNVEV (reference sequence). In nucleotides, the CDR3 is TGTGCCAGCAGTTTTCTAAGGGACAGGGTAAACGAGCAGTACTTC. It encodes CASSFLRDRVNEQYF.

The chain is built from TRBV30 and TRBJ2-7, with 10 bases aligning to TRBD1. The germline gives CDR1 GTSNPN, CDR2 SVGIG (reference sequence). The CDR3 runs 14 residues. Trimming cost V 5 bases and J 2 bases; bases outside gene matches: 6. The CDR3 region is CAWGTGAGTYEQYF. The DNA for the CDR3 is TGTGCCTGGGGGACAGGGGCAGGAACCTACGAGCAGTACTTC.

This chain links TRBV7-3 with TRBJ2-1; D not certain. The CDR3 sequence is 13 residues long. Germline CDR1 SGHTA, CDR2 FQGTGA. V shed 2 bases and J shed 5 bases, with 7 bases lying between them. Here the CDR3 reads CASSLGPNNEQFF. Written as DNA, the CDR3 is TGTGCCAGCAGCTTAGGCCCGAACAATGAGCAGTTCTTC.

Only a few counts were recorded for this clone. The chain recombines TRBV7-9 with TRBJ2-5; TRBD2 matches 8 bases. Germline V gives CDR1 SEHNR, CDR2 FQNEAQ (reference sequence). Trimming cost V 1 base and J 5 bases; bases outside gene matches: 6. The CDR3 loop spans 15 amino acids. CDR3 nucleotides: TGTGCCAGCAGCTTAGAGCGGGGGAGGGTGGAGACCCAGTACTTC. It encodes CASSLERGRVETQYF.

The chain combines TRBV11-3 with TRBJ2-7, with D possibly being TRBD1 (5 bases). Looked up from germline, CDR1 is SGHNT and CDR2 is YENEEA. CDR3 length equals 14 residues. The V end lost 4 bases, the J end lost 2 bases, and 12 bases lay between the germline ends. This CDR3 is CASSSSRVPYEQYF. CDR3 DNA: TGTGCCAGCAGCTCCTCCAGGGTACCCTACGAGCAGTACTTC.

In DNA, the CDR3 is TGTGCCAGCAGCCAAGCCGACAGGCAAAGCACAGATACGCAGTATTTT. It yields the protein CASSQADRQSTDTQYF. The genes are TRBV4-2 and TRBJ2-3; D might be TRBD1 (6 bases). Germline-derived CDR1 and CDR2 are LGHNA and YNFKEQ. Trimming cost V 1 base and J 0 bases, with 11 bases left between them. This CDR3 is 16 amino acids long.

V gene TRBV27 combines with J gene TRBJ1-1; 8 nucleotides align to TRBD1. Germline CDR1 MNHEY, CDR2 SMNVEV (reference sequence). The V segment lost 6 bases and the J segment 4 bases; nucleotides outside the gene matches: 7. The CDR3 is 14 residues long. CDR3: CASSYHRGITEAFF. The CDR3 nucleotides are TGTGCCAGCAGCTACCACAGGGGGATCACTGAAGCTTTCTTT.

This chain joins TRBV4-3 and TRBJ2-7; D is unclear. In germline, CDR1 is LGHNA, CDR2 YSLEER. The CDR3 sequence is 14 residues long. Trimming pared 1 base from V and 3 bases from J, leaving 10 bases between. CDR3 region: CASSQAHFHYEQYF. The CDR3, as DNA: TGCGCCAGCAGCCAAGCTCACTTCCACTACGAGCAGTACTTC.

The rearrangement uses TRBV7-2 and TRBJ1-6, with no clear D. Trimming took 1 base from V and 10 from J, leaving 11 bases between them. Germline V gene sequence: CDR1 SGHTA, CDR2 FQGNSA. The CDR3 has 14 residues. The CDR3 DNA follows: TGTGCCAGCAGCTTAGGAGGTCGTCAGTCACCCCTCCACTTT. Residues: CASSLGGRQSPLHF.

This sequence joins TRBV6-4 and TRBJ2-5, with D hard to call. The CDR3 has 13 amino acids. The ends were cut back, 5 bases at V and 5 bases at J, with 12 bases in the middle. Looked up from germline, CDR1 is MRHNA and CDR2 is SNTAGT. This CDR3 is CASSLTAGETQYF. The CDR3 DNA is TGTGCCAGCAGTTTGACGGCCGGGGAGACCCAGTACTTC.

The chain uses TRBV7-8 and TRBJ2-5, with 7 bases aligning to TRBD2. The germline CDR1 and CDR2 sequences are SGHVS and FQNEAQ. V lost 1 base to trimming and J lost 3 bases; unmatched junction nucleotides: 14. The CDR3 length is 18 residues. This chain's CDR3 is CASSLGGVAGLYKETQYF. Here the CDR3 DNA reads TGTGCCAGCAGCTTAGGTGGTGTAGCGGGCTTATACAAAGAGACCCAGTACTTC.

DNA for the CDR3: TGTGCCACCAGCAGTGGACTAAACAATGAGCAGTTCTTC. It is translated as CATSSGLNNEQFF. This chain connects TRBV15 to TRBJ2-1, with a tentative D call TRBD2 (6 bases). V was cut by 3 bases and J by 5 bases, with 8 bases left in between. CDR1 is LNHNV, CDR2 YYDKDF, per germline (reference sequence). CDR3 length: 13 amino acids.

The CDR3: CASSLGHVNNEQFF. DNA for the CDR3: TGTGCCAGCAGCTTAGGACACGTCAACAATGAGCAGTTCTTC. The J gene is TRBJ2-1, the V gene TRBV7-3, with D possibly being TRBD1 (5 bases). CDR3 length: 14 amino acids. Deletions cut 2 bases from V and 5 bases from J, with 10 bases between. Germline CDR1 is SGHTA and CDR2 is FQGTGA.

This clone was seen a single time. In nucleotides, the CDR3 is TGCGCCAGCAGCCTCAGGGGAGGGGATGAGCAGTTCTTC. Translating it yields CASSLRGGDEQFF. The chain carries TRBV4-3 and TRBJ2-1; a weak D match, TRBD2 (7 bases). V was trimmed by 4 bases and J by 8 bases, leaving 12 bases between them. CDR3 length equals 13 residues. Germline-derived CDR1 and CDR2 are LGHNA and YSLEER.

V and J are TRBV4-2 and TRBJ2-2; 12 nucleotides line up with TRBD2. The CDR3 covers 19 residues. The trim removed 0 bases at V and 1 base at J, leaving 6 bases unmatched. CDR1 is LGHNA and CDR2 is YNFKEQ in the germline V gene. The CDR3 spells CASSQEALAGGKNTGELFF. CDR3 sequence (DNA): TGTGCCAGCAGCCAAGAGGCCCTAGCGGGGGGGAAGAACACCGGGGAGCTGTTTTTT.